Each of the 2 T cell receptor beta chains below was sequenced from the same sample in a study of vaccination and CD4 T cells after COVID-19. An Oncomine TCR Beta short-read assay was used to sequence the DNA from cultured CD4+ T cells. TCRdb recomputed calls from the PCR reads with MiXCR, one row per CDR3 protein. The sample records approximately 4,100 distinct CDR3 sequences, around 14% being singletons. Sample treatment: approximately nine-day PBMC culture with coronavirus spike peptide pools or control peptides (ViraFEST assay). Their antigens remain unidentified. The source material was CD4+ T cells from blood, cultured in vitro. The receptors come from a human donor who had recovered from COVID-19.

In its sample, this clonotype is large. The rearrangement links TRBV5-4 to TRBJ2-1; 9 nucleotides match TRBD1. Germline loops: CDR1 SGHNT, CDR2 YYREEE (reference sequence). The CDR3 spans 15 residues. Trimming at V came to 4 bases and at J to 2 bases, leaving 4 bases not matched to a gene. The CDR3 DNA is TGTGCCAGCAGCCCGGACAGGGGCGCCTACAATGAGCAGTTCTTC. Translated: CASSPDRGAYNEQFF.

This clonotype showed up just a few times. This sequence joins TRBV20-1 and TRBJ2-1; 8 nucleotides align to TRBD1. This CDR3 region has 12 residues. Germline V gene lookup returns CDR1 DFQATT and CDR2 SNEGSKA (reference sequence). The V gene end was trimmed by 4 bases and the J gene end by 6 bases; junction bases not matched to a gene: 2. This chain's CDR3 is CSANRGSNEQFF. CDR3 coding DNA: TGCAGTGCTAACAGGGGGTCCAATGAGCAGTTCTTC.